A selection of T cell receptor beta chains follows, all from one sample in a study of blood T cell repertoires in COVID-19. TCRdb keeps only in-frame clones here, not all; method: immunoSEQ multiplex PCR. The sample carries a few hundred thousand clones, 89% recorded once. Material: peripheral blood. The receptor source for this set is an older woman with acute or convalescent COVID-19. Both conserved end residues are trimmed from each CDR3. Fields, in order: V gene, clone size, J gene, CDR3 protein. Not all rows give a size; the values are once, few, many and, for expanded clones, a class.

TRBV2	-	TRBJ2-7	ASRLWPEGHYEQY
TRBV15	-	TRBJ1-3	ATSRGGQGERTGRTIY
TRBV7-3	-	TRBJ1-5	ASSQGRDQPQH
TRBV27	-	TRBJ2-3	ASSLSGRTDTQY
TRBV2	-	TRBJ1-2	ASSEAGQGLIYGYT
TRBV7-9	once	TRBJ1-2	ASSTGQGGYT
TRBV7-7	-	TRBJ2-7	ASSLYRADAYEQY
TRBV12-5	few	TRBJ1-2	ASGLSGLGHPNYGYT
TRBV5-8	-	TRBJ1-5	ASSTRQGSNQPQH
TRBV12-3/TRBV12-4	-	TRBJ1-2	ASSFTGEEGYT
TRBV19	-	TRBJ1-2	ASRHTGIGAGYT
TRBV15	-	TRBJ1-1	ATSRAPGQDLNTEAF
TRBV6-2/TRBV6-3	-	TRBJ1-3	ASSVRDHRSGNTIY
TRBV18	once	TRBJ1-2	ASSPTGQGNHGYT
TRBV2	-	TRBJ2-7	ASSLLAGGEQY
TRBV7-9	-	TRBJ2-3	ASSLEGLAFPDTQY
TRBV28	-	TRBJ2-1	ASSSRVGRAGNEQF
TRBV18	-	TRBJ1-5	ASSPSTGSDSNQPQH
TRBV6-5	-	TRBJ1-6	ASTRVGSYNSPLH
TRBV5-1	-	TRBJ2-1	ASRSVLGETTTYNEQF
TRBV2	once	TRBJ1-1	ASSGVRGGTEAF
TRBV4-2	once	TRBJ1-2	ASSQDQQGDYGYT
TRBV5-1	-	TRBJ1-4	ASSLDGASNEKLF
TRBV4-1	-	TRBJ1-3	ASSQDRVSSGNTIY
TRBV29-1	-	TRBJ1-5	SVETPGNQPQH
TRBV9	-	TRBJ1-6	ASSVAQGTNSPLH
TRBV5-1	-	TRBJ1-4	ASSSGQLSQEKLF
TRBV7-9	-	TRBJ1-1	ASSQDRDRRTEAF
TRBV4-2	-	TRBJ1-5	ASSQGLESNQPQH
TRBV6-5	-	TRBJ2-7	ASSYMGGGSFYEQY
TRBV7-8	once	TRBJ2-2	ATGTGNTGELF
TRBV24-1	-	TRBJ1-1	ATSDFGQGNAEAF
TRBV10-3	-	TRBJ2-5	AISELAGGKETQY
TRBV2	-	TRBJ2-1	ASRLARYNEQF
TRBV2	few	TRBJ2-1	ASNLAGDNEQF
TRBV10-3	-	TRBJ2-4	AISEFWTSGSSPNIQY
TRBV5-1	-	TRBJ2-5	ASSSGAPKETQY
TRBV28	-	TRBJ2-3	ASSPKGEAGSSTDTQY
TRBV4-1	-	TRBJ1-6	ASSQRDRTYNSPLH
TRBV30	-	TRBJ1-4	AWSEGGAWVLGEKLF
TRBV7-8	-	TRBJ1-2	ASSAAGTGADGYGYT
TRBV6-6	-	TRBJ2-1	ASSYSIREQF
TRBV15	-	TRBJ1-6	ATNRGRNSPLH
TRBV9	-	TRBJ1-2	ASSGDSLNYGYT
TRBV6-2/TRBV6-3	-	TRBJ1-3	ASSYAVPSSGNTIY
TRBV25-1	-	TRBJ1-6	ASRRTGNSPLH
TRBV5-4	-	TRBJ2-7	ASSLGSSTYEQY
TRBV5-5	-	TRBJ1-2	ASSLGVTGFGTGYT
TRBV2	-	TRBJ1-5	ASSETGGVQPQH
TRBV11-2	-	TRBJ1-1	ASSSLGGEAF
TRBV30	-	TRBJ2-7	AWSVGAGDHEQY
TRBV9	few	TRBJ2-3	ASSGELAGGLTDTQY
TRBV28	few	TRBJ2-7	ASSFQIYEQY
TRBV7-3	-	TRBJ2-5	ASSSMTGKQETQY
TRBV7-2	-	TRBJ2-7	ASSPSYEQY